This T cell receptor beta chain was identified in a study of beta chain features in type 1 diabetes. Study information: Sorted cells, approximately 110 million in number, were examined across all samples.

The table lists this clone with a few counts. The antigen remains undetermined. cDNA synthesis used the whole RNA isolate, giving expressed TCRB sequences. The method was immunoSEQ multiplex PCR; TCRdb's version includes in-frame clones alone and lacks a portion of them. The table records about 230,000 clones, 9.6% of them present only once. The germline gives CDR1 SGHDT, CDR2 YYEEEE. V lost 7 bases and J lost 8; bases outside the gene matches: 12. The CDR3 is 15 residues long. General study points: Still unanswered here is whether HLA type influences TCRB rearrangement.

The V gene is TRBV5-6, the J gene TRBJ2-5, with TRBD2 matching over 12 bases. This TCR came from a woman between 18 and 29 years old in good health. What was sequenced was naive CD4+ T cells from blood. CDR3 sequence: CASALRLAGAATQYF. The CDR3 region has the DNA TGTGCCAGCGCCCTTCGACTAGCGGGGGCCGCCACCCAGTACTTC. The entire variable domain, with the rest obtained from reference TRBV5-6 and TRBJ2-5, is as follows: DAGVTQSPTHLIKTRGQQVTLRCSPKSGHDTVSWYQQALGQGPQFIFQYYEEEERQRGNFPDRFSGHQFPNYSSELNVNALLLGDSALYLCASALRLAGAATQYFGPGTRLLVL.